These 26 T cell receptor beta chains share one sample of origin, sequenced in a study of vaccination and CD4 T cells after COVID-19. Cultured CD4+ T cell DNA was sequenced using the Oncomine TCR Beta short-read assay. TCRdb redid the calling of the PCR reads with MiXCR, one entry per CDR3 protein. The data contain about 8,500 distinct CDR3 sequences, around three fifths of them singletons. Treatment of the sample: approximately 11-day PBMC culture with coronavirus spike peptide pools or control peptides (ViraFEST assay). These receptors are not linked to any known antigen. The specimen sequenced was CD4+ T cells from blood, cultured in vitro. The receptors originated from a human donor who had recovered from COVID-19.

This clonotype was counted between two and nine times. CDR3 DNA sequence: TGCAGTCCCGTCAGGGGTAACTATGGCTACACCTTC. Amino acids: CSPVRGNYGYTF. The J gene is TRBJ1-2, the V gene TRBV20-1; TRBD1 is a possible D gene (6 bases). The ends were cut back, 8 bases at V and 1 base at J, with 11 bases in the middle. Germline V gene data show CDR1 as DFQATT and CDR2 as SNEGSKA (reference sequence). The CDR3 runs 12 residues.

This clonotype was detected a few times. The chain uses TRBV20-1 and TRBJ1-5; D call uncertain. Germline CDR1 reads DFQATT; CDR2 reads SNEGSKA (reference sequence). Trimming took 4 bases from V and 0 from J, leaving 7 bases between them. The CDR3 consists of 13 residues. CDR3 sequence reads: CSAMGYSNQPQHF. The CDR3 DNA reads as TGCAGTGCTATGGGATATAGCAATCAGCCCCAGCATTTT.

CDR3 nucleotide sequence: TGTGCCAGCAGGCGCACCGGGACAGGGACTGGCTACACCTTC. Its protein is CASRRTGTGTGYTF. This chain connects TRBV27 to TRBJ1-2; TRBD1 matches at 9 bases. The ends lost 6 bases at V and 7 bases at J; junction bases unmatched: 9. The CDR3 is 14 residues long. Germline assignment: CDR1 MNHEY and CDR2 SMNVEV (reference sequence).

This CDR3 reads CASSLLSYEQYF. CDR3 DNA sequence: TGTGCCAGCAGTTTACTTAGCTACGAGCAGTACTTC. V and J are TRBV28 and TRBJ2-7; D ambiguous. Trimming removed 2 bases from V and 3 bases from J, with 5 bases in between. This CDR3 has 12 residues. From germline, CDR1 is MDHEN and CDR2 SYDVKM.

V and J are TRBV28 and TRBJ2-7; 9 bases align to TRBD2. After removal of 6 bases from V and 2 bases from J, the junction contained 5 bases not matched to a gene. The germline gives CDR1 MDHEN, CDR2 SYDVKM. This CDR3 is built from 14 residues. CDR3 loop: CASRIAGATYEQYF. For the CDR3, the DNA is TGTGCCAGCAGGATAGCGGGAGCCACCTACGAGCAGTACTTC.

The chain carries TRBV27 and TRBJ2-5; 9 positions match TRBD2. This CDR3 region has 14 residues. Germline trimming cut 8 bases from V and 4 bases from J; bases unmatched to any gene: 8. CDR1 is MNHEY and CDR2 is SMNVEV in the germline V gene (reference sequence). The CDR3 loop is CASWGLASRETQYF. DNA for the CDR3: TGTGCCAGCTGGGGACTAGCCTCCAGAGAGACCCAGTACTTC.

The chain joins TRBV6-1 to TRBJ1-1, with a possible D match to TRBD1 (6 bases). V lost 5 bases and J 7 bases, leaving 14 bases between the germline ends. There are 13 residues in the CDR3. Germline V gives CDR1 MNHNS, CDR2 SASEGT. CDR3 loop: CASSRGGANEAFF. For the CDR3, the DNA is TGTGCCAGCAGTAGAGGGGGGGCAAATGAAGCTTTCTTT.

The J gene is TRBJ2-7, the V gene TRBV20-1, with a possible D match to TRBD2 (6 bases). V gave up 1 base and J gave up 6 bases, with 13 bases separating them. The CDR3 sequence is 13 residues long. Germline V gives CDR1 DFQATT, CDR2 SNEGSKA (reference sequence). This chain's CDR3 is CSARGRAPAEQYF. The CDR3 DNA reads TGCAGTGCTAGAGGGAGGGCCCCTGCCGAGCAGTACTTC.

The rearrangement links TRBV28 to TRBJ1-2; D is ambiguous. V shed 6 bases and J shed 2 bases, with 7 bases lying between them. The CDR3 length is 12 residues. Germline CDR1 and CDR2: MDHEN and SYDVKM. The CDR3 protein is CASRGSNYGYTF. In DNA form, the CDR3 reads TGTGCCAGCAGGGGCAGCAACTATGGCTACACCTTC.

The CDR3 spells CASGAADEQFF. CDR3 DNA sequence: TGTGCCAGCGGCGCCGCCGATGAGCAGTTCTTC. The chain has TRBV7-2 and TRBJ2-1; D is unresolved. V was cut by 8 bases and J by 8 bases, with 10 bases left in between. The germline CDR1 and CDR2 sequences are SGHTA and FQGNSA. CDR3 size: 11 residues.

This clonotype occurred a few times. This chain links TRBV7-6 with TRBJ2-7; D is ambiguous. The V end was cut by 6 bases, the J end by 2 bases, with 14 bases between. In germline, CDR1 is SGHVS, CDR2 FNYEAQ. The CDR3 has 14 amino acids. CDR3 in amino acids: CASSPKDGPYEQYF. In DNA, the CDR3 is TGTGCCAGCAGTCCAAAGGACGGCCCCTACGAGCAGTACTTC.

The gene calls are TRBV20-1 and TRBJ2-7, with a tentative D call TRBD2 (6 bases). The CDR3 is 14 residues long. The V gene lost 1 base and the J gene lost 3 bases, with 13 bases spanning the gap. CDR1 and CDR2 (germline): DFQATT, SNEGSKA (reference sequence). CDR3 region: CSARGRGAIYEQYF. The CDR3 bases are TGCAGTGCTAGAGGGCGCGGGGCCATCTACGAGCAGTACTTC.

Only a few counts were recorded for this clonotype. CDR3 loop: CAISVSGEETQYF. The CDR3 DNA reads TGTGCCATCAGTGTAAGTGGAGAAGAGACCCAGTACTTC. This chain connects TRBV10-3 to TRBJ2-5; D remains unclear. With 4 bases removed from V and 3 bases from J, the gap between germline ends came to 9 bases. This CDR3 is 13 amino acids long. Germline V gives CDR1 ENHRY, CDR2 SYGVKD.

The V and J genes are TRBV29-1 and TRBJ1-2; D might be TRBD1 (5 bases). Germline V lookup: CDR1 SQVTM, CDR2 ANQGSEA. This CDR3 comprises 11 residues. Trimming took off 8 bases at V and 3 bases at J, with 10 bases between the two ends. The CDR3 DNA reads TGCAGCTCGGGGGGGGACTATGGCTACACCTTC. This sequence encodes CSSGGDYGYTF.

By sample share, this clonotype is large. The chain carries TRBV20-1 and TRBJ2-5, with 11 bases aligning to TRBD1. Germline V lookup: CDR1 DFQATT, CDR2 SNEGSKA (reference sequence). The CDR3 has 14 amino acids. With 6 bases clipped from V and 4 bases from J, the junction kept 7 bases outside the gene matches. Here the CDR3 DNA reads TGCAGTGCCCGGACAGGGGGCTTGCCAGAGACCCAGTACTTC. Protein sequence: CSARTGGLPETQYF.

This rearrangement joins TRBV20-1 to TRBJ2-5, with D possibly matching TRBD2 (6 bases). CDR1 is DFQATT and CDR2 is SNEGSKA in the germline V gene (reference sequence). V was clipped by 2 bases and J by 5 bases, with 21 bases between them. The CDR3 is made up of 16 amino acids. The CDR3 DNA is TGCAGTGCTAGACCGCCGGGGGTTCGGGGATGGGAGACCCAGTACTTC. Its translation: CSARPPGVRGWETQYF.

The chain uses TRBV20-1 and TRBJ2-7, with D unresolved. The CDR3 length is 11 residues. Germline CDR1 reads DFQATT; CDR2 reads SNEGSKA (reference sequence). The germline V and J ends were trimmed by 6 bases and 7 bases, with 13 bases remaining between them. The CDR3 protein is CSAHGPGEQYF. CDR3 DNA: TGCAGTGCGCACGGGCCTGGGGAGCAGTACTTC.

The chain links TRBV7-2 to TRBJ2-5, with 7 positions matching TRBD2. Germline V gene sequence: CDR1 SGHTA, CDR2 FQGNSA. V was pared by 7 bases and J by 2 bases, with 10 bases of the junction left unmatched. The CDR3 is made up of 15 amino acids. CDR3 amino acids: CASTLQFGGQETQYF. Here the CDR3 DNA reads TGTGCCAGCACCCTCCAGTTCGGGGGGCAAGAGACCCAGTACTTC.

This clonotype came up a few times. V gene TRBV15 combines with J gene TRBJ2-7; D gene ambiguous. Trimming stripped 3 bases from V and 2 bases from J, with 8 bases between. The V gene's germline CDR1 is LNHNV and CDR2 YYDKDF (reference sequence). The CDR3 totals 13 residues. The CDR3 nucleotides read TGTGCCACCAGCAGGGGGATGGCCTACGAGCAGTACTTC. Amino acids: CATSRGMAYEQYF.

This clonotype appeared a single time. The chain joins TRBV20-1 to TRBJ2-5, with TRBD2 matching 7 bases. V lost 5 bases, J lost 0 bases, and 12 bases stayed unmatched. The CDR3 spans 16 residues. Germline CDR1 DFQATT, CDR2 SNEGSKA (reference sequence). For the CDR3, the DNA is TGCAGTGCTTATTCTAGTGGGGGGGGACACCAAGAGACCCAGTACTTC. It codes for CSAYSSGGGHQETQYF.

V usage is TRBV6-1 and J usage is TRBJ1-5; 7 positions agree with TRBD1. The CDR3 totals 13 residues. The V and J ends lost 5 bases and 9 bases, in that order; junction bases with no gene match: 7. Germline V gene data show CDR1 as MNHNS and CDR2 as SASEGT. The CDR3 DNA reads TGTGCCAGCAGTACCGGACAGGCCCGGCCCCAGCATTTT. Protein product: CASSTGQARPQHF.

The J gene is TRBJ1-2, the V gene TRBV20-1; TRBD1 matches 7 bases. The V gene's germline CDR1 is DFQATT and CDR2 SNEGSKA (reference sequence). CDR3 length equals 12 residues. Unmatched junction bases numbered 4, after V lost 1 base and J lost 8 bases. The CDR3 loop reads CSARVTGVGYTF. Here the CDR3 DNA reads TGCAGTGCTAGAGTAACAGGGGTCGGCTACACCTTC.

This clonotype was seen more than once but under ten times. The V gene is TRBV10-3, the J gene TRBJ1-6, with 9 bases that match TRBD1. The junction had 2 bases not matched to a gene; V was cut back by 5 bases and J by 6 bases. The CDR3 consists of 14 residues. CDR1 is ENHRY, CDR2 SYGVKD, per germline. The DNA for the CDR3 is TGTGCCATCAGTACGGGACAGGGTAATTCACCCCTCCACTTT. Amino acid sequence: CAISTGQGNSPLHF.

The V gene is TRBV6-4, the J gene TRBJ1-5, with a weak D call TRBD1 (5 bases). This CDR3 is built from 14 residues. Germline CDR1 MRHNA, CDR2 SNTAGT. V shed 6 bases and J shed 6 bases, with 15 bases lying between them. CDR3 protein: CASRGPGRVQPQHF. CDR3 DNA: TGTGCCAGCAGGGGTCCCGGCAGGGTTCAGCCCCAGCATTTT.

The chain has TRBV28 and TRBJ1-6, with D unclear. Trimming removed 8 bases at V and 5 bases at J, with 10 bases between. Germline CDR1 and CDR2: MDHEN and SYDVKM. This CDR3 has 13 residues. The CDR3 loop reads CASSRLNNSPLHF. The DNA of the CDR3 is TGTGCCAGCTCTCGATTAAATAATTCACCCCTCCACTTT.

The chain carries TRBV6-1 and TRBJ1-1, with a weak D call TRBD1 (5 bases). The CDR3 totals 14 residues. The V gene lost 6 bases and the J gene lost 0 bases, with 11 bases spanning the gap. Germline V lookup: CDR1 MNHNS, CDR2 SASEGT. DNA of the CDR3: TGTGCCAGCAGGGACATGGGGATGAACACTGAAGCTTTCTTT. Translating gives CASRDMGMNTEAFF.